A selection of T cell receptor beta chains follows, all from one sample in a study of blood T cell repertoires in COVID-19. TCRdb's table, derived via immunoSEQ multiplex PCR, lists solely in-frame clones and lacks some. The repertoire holds approximately 270,000 clones, with roughly nine tenths as singletons. Sequencing used peripheral blood. These receptors all stem from a man aged 35 to 55 with active or convalescent COVID-19. The CDR3 runs from the conserved cysteine through the conserved F or W. A D gene is named only where the DNA matches it firmly. Only part of the rows carry a size: once, few, many, or a class if the clone is expanded.

V	size	J	D	DNA	CDR3
TRBV30	NA	TRBJ2-7	NA	TGTGCCTGGAGTCTTTCTTCCTACGAGCAGTACTTC	CAWSLSSYEQYF
TRBV6-5	once	TRBJ2-5	TRBD1	TGTGCCAGCAGTTTGTTACAGACAGGGGCGGTGGAGACCCAGTACTTC	CASSLLQTGAVETQYF
TRBV2	NA	TRBJ2-1	TRBD2	TGTGCCAGCAGGCTGACTAGCGGGGGCCCCCAATCGGAGTTCTTC	CASRLTSGGPQSEFF
TRBV27	NA	TRBJ2-7	TRBD1	TGTGCCAGCAGCCCGGGACAGGGAACCTACGAGCAGTACTTC	CASSPGQGTYEQYF
TRBV18	NA	TRBJ1-5	NA	TGTGCCAGCTCACAGGGGACAAATCAGCCCCAGCATTTT	CASSQGTNQPQHF
TRBV27	NA	TRBJ1-1	TRBD1	TGTGCCAGCAGTTTAGGGCCCAACCGGGACAGGGGAGAGGGAGCTTTCTTT	CASSLGPNRDRGEGAFF
TRBV7-2	NA	TRBJ1-4	NA	TGTGCCAGCAGCTCCCGTCGGTTTGAAAAACTGTTTTTT	CASSSRRFEKLFF
TRBV6-5	once	TRBJ2-7	TRBD1	TGTGCCAGCAGGGTTACAGGGGGCGGCGAGCAGTACTTC	CASRVTGGGEQYF
TRBV3-1/TRBV3-2	NA	TRBJ2-1	TRBD2	TGTGCCAGCAGCCCTTGGCGGGGGGCCCGTCTCGAGCAGTTCTTC	CASSPWRGARLEQFF
TRBV24-1	NA	TRBJ2-7	TRBD2	TGTGCCACCCTGACTAGCGGGGACTCACCCTACGAGCAGTACTTC	CATLTSGDSPYEQYF
TRBV5-8	NA	TRBJ1-5	TRBD1	TGTGCCAGCCCGGAGACAGGGCACAATCAGCCCCAGCATTTT	CASPETGHNQPQHF
TRBV3-1/TRBV3-2	NA	TRBJ2-7	NA	TGTGCCAGCAGCACCGCGGGTTGGCAGTACTTC	CASSTAGWQYF
TRBV2	few	TRBJ1-1	NA	TGTGCCAGCACCATGAACACTGAAGCTTTCTTT	CASTMNTEAFF